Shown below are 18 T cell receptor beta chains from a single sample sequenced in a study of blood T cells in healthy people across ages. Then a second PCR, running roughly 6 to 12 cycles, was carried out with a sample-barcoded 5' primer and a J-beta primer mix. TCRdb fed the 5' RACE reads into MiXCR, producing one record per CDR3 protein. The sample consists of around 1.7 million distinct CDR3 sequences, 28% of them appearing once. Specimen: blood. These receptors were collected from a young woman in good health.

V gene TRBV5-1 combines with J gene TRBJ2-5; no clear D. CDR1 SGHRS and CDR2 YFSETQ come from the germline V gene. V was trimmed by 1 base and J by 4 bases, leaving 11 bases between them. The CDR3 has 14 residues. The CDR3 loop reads CASSLLPGGETQYF. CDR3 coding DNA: TGCGCCAGCAGCTTGCTGCCAGGTGGAGAGACCCAGTACTTC.

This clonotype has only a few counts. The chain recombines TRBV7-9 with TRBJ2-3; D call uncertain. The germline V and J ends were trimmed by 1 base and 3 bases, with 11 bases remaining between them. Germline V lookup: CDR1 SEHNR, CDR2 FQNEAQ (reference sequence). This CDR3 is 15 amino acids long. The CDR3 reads CASSLGDLGTDTQYF. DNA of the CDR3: TGTGCCAGCAGCTTAGGGGATCTAGGGACAGATACGCAGTATTTT.

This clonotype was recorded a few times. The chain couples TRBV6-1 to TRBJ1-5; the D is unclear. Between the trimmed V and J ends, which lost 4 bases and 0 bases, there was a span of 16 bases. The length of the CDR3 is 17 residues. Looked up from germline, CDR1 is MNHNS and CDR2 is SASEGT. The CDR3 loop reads CASSAAPAVNSNQPQHF. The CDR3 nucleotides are TGTGCCAGCAGTGCTGCCCCGGCGGTAAATAGCAATCAGCCCCAGCATTTT.

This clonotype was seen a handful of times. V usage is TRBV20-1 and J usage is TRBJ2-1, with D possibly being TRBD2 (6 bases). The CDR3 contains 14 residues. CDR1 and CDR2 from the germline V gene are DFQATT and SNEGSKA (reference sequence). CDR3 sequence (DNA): TGCAGCTCAACGCGGCGCGGGACGGGAAATGAGCAGTTCTTC. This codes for CSSTRRGTGNEQFF.

CDR3 in DNA: TGTGCCAGCAGTGCGGACAGCGGGAATGGCTACACCTTC. This sequence encodes CASSADSGNGYTF. The V and J genes are TRBV2 and TRBJ1-2; possibly TRBD1 for D (6 bases). The ends were cut back, 4 bases at V and 6 bases at J, with 12 bases in the middle. Germline V gives CDR1 SNHLY, CDR2 FYNNEI. This CDR3 spans 13 amino acids. The complete variable domain, with remaining parts taken from reference TRBV2 and TRBJ1-2, reads EPEVTQTPSHQVTQMGQEVILRCVPISNHLYFYWYRQILGQKVEFLVSFYNNEISEKSEIFDDQFSVERPDGSNFTLKIRSTKLEDSAMYFCASSADSGNGYTFGSGTRLTVV.

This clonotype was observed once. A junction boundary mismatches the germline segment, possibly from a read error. This CDR3 is CASSVLDRVSEPFF. The CDR3 nucleotides are TGTGCCAGCAGTGTGTTAGACAGGGTCAGTGAGCCGTTTTTT. The chain is built from TRBV25-1 and TRBJ2-2; TRBD1 matches at 7 bases. The germline V gene encodes CDR1 MGHDK and CDR2 SYGVNS. The CDR3 has 14 amino acids.

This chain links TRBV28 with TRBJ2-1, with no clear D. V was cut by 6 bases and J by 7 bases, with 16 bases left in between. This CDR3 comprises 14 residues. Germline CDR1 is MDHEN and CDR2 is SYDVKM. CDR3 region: CASSHGPLWNEQFF. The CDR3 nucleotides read TGTGCCAGCAGCCACGGGCCCCTCTGGAATGAGCAGTTCTTC.

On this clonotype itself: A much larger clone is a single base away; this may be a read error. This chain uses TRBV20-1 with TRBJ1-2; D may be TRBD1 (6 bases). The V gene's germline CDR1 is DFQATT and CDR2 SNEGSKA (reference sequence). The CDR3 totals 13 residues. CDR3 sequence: CSAMDSGNYGHTF. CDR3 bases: TGCAGTGCGATGGACAGTGGCAACTATGGCCACACCTTC.

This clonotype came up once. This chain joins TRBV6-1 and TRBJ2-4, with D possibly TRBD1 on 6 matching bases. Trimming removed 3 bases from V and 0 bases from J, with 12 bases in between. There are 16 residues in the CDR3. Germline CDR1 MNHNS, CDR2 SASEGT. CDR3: CASSEGHVRAKNIQYF. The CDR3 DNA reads TGTGCCAGCAGTGAGGGACACGTCCGAGCCAAAAACATTCAGTACTTC.

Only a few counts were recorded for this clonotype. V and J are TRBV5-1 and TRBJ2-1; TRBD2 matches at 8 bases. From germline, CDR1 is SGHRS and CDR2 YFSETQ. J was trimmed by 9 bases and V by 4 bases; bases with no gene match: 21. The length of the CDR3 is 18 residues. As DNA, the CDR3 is TGCGCCAGCAGCATACTACCTCCCCGGGAGGGGGGAATCAGTGAGCAGTTCTTC. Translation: CASSILPPREGGISEQFF.

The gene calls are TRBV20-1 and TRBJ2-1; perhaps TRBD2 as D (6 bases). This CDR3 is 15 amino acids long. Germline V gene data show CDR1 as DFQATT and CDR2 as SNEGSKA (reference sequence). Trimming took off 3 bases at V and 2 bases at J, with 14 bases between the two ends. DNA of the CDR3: TGCAGTGCTAGGTTTGGGATAGCGGCCTACAATGAGCAGTTCTTC. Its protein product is CSARFGIAAYNEQFF.

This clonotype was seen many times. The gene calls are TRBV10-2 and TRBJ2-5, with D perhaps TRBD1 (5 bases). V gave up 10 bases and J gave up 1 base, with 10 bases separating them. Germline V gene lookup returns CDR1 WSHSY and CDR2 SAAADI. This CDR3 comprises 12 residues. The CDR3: CATQGVQETQYF. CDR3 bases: TGCGCCACTCAAGGGGTCCAAGAGACCCAGTACTTC.

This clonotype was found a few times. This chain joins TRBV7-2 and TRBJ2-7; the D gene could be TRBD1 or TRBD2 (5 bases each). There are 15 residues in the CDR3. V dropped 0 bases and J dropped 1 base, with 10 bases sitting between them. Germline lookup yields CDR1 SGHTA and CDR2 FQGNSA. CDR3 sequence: CASSLAGVGSYEQYF. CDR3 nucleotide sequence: TGTGCCAGCAGCTTAGCGGGGGTTGGGTCCTACGAGCAGTACTTC.

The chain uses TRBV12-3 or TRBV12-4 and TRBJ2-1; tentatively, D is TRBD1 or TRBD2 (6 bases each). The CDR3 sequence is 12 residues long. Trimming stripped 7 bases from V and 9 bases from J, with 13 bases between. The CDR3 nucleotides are TGTGCCAGCACCTCCGGGGGCGGTGAGCAGTTCTTC. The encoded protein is CASTSGGGEQFF.

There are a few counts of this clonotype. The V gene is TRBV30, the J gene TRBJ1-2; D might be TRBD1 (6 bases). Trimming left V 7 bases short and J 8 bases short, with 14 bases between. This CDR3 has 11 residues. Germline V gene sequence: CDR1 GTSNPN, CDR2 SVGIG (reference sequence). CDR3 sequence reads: CASRAGAGYTF. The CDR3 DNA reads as TGTGCCTCCCGGGCAGGGGCGGGCTACACCTTC.

The CDR3 coding sequence is TGTGCCTGGAACCTACTTGGGGGTGGCTACACCTTC. Translation gives CAWNLLGGGYTF. The rearrangement joins TRBV30 to TRBJ1-2; a possible D gene is TRBD1 (5 bases). This CDR3 is built from 12 residues. V lost 4 bases, J lost 7 bases, and 13 bases lay in between. CDR1 and CDR2 (germline): GTSNPN, SVGIG (reference sequence).

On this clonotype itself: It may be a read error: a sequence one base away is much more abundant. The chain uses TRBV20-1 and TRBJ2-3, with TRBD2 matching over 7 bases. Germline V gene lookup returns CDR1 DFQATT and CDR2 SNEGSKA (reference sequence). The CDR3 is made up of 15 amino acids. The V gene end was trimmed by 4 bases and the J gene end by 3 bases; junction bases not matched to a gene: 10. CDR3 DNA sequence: TGCAGTGCTACGGTACCCTGGGGGGGGACAGATACGCAGTATTTT. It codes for CSATVPWGGTDTQYF.

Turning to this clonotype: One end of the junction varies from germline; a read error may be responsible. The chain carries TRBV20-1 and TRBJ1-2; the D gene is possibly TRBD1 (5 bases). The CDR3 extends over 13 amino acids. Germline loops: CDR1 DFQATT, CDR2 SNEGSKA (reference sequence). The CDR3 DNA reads TGCAGTGCTAGCTTCCAGAGGGGCTATGGCTGCACCTTC. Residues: CSASFQRGYGCTF.